This TCR beta chain was sequenced in a study of T-cell memory formation after mild COVID-19. In the study overall: Largely donor-specific sequence clusters came from a couple of donors. Study-level findings and limits: Pre-infection memory held some responding clones, suggesting pre-existing cross-reactive T cells responded.

This clonotype was detected ten times or more. As yet, its antigen is unknown. The germline CDR1 and CDR2 sequences are SGHRS and YFSETQ. The ends lost 2 bases at V and 0 bases at J; junction bases unmatched: 5. This CDR3 spans 15 amino acids. TCRdb reprocessed the 5' RACE reads with MiXCR, giving one entry per CDR3 protein. The data contain roughly 350,000 distinct CDR3 sequences, approximately 15% of them singletons. The clonotype comes from a man younger than 35 who had mild COVID-19 (a few samples of this study predate the infection). Cell type and time point are not known. The gene calls are TRBV5-1 and TRBJ2-7; 7 nucleotides match TRBD1. The sequencing input was PBMCs or a T cell subset sorted from them (not recorded which). CDR3 in DNA: TGCGCCAGCAGCTTTTGGACAGGAAACTCCTACGAGCAGTACTTC. Its translation: CASSFWTGNSYEQYF.